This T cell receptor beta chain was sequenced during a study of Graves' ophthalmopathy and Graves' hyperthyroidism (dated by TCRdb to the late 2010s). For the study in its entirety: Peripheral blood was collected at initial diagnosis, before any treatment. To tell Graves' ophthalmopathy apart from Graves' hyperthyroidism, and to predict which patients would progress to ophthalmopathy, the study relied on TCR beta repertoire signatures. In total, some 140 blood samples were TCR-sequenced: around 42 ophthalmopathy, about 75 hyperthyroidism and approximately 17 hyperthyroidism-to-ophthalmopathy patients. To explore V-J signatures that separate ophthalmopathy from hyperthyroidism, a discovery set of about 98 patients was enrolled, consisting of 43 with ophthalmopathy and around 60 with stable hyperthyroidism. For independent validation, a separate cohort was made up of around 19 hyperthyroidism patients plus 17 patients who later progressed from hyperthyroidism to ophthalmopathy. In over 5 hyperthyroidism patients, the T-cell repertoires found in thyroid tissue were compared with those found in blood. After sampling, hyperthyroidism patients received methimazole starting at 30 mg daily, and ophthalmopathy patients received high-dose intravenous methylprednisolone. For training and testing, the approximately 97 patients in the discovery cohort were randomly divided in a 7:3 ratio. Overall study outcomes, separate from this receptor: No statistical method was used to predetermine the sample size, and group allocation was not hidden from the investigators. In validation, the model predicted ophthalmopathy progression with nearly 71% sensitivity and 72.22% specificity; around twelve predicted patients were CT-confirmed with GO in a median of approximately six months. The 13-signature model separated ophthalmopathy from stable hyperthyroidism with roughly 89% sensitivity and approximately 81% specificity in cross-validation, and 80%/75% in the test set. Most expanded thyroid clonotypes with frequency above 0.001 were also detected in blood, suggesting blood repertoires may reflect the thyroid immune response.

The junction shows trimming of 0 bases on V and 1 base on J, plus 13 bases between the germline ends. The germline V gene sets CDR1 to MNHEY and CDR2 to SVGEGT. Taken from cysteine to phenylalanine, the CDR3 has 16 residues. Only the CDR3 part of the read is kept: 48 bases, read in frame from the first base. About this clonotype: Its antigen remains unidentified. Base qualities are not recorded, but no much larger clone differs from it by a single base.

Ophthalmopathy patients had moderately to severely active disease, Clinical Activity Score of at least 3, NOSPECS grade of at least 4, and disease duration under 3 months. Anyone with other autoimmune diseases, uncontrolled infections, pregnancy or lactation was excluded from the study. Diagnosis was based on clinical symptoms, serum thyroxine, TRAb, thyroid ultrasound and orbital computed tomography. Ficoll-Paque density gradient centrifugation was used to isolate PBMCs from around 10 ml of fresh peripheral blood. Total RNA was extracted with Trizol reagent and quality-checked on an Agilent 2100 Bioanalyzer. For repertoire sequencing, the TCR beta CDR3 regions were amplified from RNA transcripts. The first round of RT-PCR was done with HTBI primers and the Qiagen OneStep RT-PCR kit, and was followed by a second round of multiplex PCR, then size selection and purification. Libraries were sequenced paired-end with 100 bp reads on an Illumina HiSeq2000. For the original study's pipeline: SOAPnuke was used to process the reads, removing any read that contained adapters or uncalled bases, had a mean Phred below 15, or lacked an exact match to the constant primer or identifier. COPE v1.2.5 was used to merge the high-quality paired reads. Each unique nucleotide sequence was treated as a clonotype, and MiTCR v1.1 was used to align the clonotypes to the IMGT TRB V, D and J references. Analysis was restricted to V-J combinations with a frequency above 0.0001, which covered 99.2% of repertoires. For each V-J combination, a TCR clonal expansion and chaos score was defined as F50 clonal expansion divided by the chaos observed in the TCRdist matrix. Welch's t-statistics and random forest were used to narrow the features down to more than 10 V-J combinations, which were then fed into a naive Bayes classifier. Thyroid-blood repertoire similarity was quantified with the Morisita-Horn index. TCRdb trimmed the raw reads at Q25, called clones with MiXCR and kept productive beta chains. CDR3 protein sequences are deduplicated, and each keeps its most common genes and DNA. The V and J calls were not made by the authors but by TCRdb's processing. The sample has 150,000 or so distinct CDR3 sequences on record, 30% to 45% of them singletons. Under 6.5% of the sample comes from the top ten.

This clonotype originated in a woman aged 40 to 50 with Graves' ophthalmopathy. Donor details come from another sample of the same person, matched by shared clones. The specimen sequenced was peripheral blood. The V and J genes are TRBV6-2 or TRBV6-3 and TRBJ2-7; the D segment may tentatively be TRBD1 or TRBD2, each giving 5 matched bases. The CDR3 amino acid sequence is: CASSYSIPGSSYEQYF. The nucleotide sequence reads TGTGCCAGCAGTTACTCCATACCAGGGAGTTCCTACGAGCAGTACTTC.